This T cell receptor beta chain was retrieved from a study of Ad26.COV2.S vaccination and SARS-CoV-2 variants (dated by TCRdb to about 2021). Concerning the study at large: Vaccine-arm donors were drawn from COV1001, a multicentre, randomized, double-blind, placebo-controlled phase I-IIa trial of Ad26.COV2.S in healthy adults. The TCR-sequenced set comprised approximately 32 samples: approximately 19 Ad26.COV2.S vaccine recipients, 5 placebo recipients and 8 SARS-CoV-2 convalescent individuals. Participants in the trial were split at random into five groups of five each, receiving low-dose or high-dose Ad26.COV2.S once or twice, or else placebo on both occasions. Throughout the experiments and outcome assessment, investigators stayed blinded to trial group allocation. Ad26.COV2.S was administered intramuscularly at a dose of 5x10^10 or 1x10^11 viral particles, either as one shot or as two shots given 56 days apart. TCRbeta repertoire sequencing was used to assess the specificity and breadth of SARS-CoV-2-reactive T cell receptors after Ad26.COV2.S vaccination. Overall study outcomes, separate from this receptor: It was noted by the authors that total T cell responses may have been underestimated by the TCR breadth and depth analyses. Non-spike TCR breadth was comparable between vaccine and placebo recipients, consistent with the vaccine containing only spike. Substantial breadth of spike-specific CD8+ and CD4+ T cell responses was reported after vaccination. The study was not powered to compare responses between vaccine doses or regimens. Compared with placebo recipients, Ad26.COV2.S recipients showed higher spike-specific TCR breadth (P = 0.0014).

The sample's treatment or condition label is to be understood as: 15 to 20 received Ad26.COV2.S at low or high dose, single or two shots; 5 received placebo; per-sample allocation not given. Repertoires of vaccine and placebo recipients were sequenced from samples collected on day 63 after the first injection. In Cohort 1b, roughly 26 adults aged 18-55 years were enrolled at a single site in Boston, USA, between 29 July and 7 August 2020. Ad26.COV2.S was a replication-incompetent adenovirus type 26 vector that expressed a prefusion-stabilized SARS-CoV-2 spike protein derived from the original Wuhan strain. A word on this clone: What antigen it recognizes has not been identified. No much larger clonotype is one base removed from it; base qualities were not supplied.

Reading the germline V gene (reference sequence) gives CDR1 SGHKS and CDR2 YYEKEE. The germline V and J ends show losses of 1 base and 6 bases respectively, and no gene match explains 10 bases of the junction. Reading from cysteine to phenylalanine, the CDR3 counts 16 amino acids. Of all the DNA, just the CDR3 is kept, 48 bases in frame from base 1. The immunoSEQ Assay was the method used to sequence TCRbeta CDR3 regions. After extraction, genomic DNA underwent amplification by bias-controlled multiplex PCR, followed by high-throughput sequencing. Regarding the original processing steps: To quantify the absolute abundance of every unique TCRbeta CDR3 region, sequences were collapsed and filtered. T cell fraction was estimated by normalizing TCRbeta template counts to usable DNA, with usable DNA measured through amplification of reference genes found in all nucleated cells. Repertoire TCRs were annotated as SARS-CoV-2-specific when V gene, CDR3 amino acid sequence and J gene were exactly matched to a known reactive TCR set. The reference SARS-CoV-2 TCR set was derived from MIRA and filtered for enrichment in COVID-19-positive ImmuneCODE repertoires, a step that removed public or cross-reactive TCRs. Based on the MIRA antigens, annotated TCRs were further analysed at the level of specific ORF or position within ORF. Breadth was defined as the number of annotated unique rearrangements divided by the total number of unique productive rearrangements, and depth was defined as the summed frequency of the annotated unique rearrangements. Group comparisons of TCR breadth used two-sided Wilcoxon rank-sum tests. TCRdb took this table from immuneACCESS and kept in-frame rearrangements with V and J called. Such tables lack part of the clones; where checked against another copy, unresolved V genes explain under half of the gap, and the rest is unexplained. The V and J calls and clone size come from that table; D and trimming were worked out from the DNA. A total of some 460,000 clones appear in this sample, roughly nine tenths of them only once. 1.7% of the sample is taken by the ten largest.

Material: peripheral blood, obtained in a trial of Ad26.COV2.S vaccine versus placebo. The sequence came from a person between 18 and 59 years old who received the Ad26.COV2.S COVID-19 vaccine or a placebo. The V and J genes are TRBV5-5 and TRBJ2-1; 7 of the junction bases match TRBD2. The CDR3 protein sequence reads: CASSLSPVAGVNEQFF. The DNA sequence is TGTGCCAGCAGCTTGAGTCCTGTGGCGGGAGTCAATGAGCAGTTCTTC.